Below, 17 T cell receptor beta chains from the same sample are listed, as sequenced in a study of blood T cell repertoires in COVID-19. Sequenced by immunoSEQ multiplex PCR; TCRdb stores in-frame clones only, minus some. The sample consists of under 300,000 clones, 89% of them appearing once. Material: peripheral blood. These receptor sequences come from a woman in her forties who had recovered from COVID-19.

In its sample, this clone was seen a few times. This chain uses TRBV24-1 with TRBJ2-1; possibly TRBD2 for D (5 bases). The V end was cut by 7 bases, the J end by 9 bases, with 21 bases between. From germline, CDR1 is KGHDR and CDR2 SFDVKD. This CDR3 is 15 amino acids long. CDR3 protein: CATSQRAFPGVEQFF. DNA for the CDR3: TGTGCCACCAGCCAGAGGGCGTTCCCAGGAGTTGAGCAGTTCTTC.

This chain's CDR3 is CASSLEQWGANTGELFF. CDR3 bases: TGTGCCAGCAGCTTAGAGCAGTGGGGCGCGAACACCGGGGAGCTGTTTTTT. J is TRBJ2-2 and V is TRBV7-8, with D possibly being TRBD1 (5 bases). The CDR3 has 17 amino acids. V was pared by 1 base and J by 0 bases, with 12 bases between. Germline loops: CDR1 SGHVS, CDR2 FQNEAQ.

This chain uses TRBV15 with TRBJ2-7, with D uncertain. The CDR3 totals 15 residues. Germline lookup yields CDR1 LNHNV and CDR2 YYDKDF (reference sequence). The V end was cut by 0 bases, the J end by 1 base, with 10 bases between. This CDR3 is CATSREAGQSYEQYV. For the CDR3, the DNA is TGTGCCACCAGCAGAGAGGCAGGCCAATCCTACGAGCAGTACGTC.

This sequence joins TRBV23-1 and TRBJ2-7; D may be TRBD2 (5 bases). TRBV23-1 is assigned to the ORF class and has an uncertain function. Trimming left V 3 bases short and J 8 bases short, with 8 bases between. CDR3 size: 11 residues. The DNA for the CDR3 is TGCGCCAGCAGTCACGGGGTACAGCAGTACGTC. Translating gives CASSHGVQQYV.

The rearrangement joins TRBV4-3 to TRBJ1-1; 7 nucleotides line up with TRBD1. The CDR3 contains 17 residues. CDR1 is LGHNA, CDR2 YSLEER, per germline. The V gene end was trimmed by 3 bases and the J gene end by 0 bases; junction bases not matched to a gene: 10. The CDR3 DNA reads TGCGCCAGCAGCCAGGACCTACTGGGACAGCTGAACACTGAAGCTTTCTTT. This gives the protein CASSQDLLGQLNTEAFF.

The chain carries TRBV29-1 and TRBJ2-2; D is unclear. Trimming cost V 3 bases and J 7 bases, with 15 bases left between them. Germline assignment: CDR1 SQVTM and CDR2 ANQGSEA. This CDR3 region has 14 residues. CDR3 sequence (DNA): TGCAGCGTTGAGGAAGCGTCTCGTGACGGGGAGCTGTTTTTT. Its translation: CSVEEASRDGELFF.

V usage is TRBV27 and J usage is TRBJ2-3, with 15 bases that match TRBD2. J lost 2 bases, V lost 1 base, and 1 base had no gene match. This CDR3 has 17 amino acids. Per the germline V gene, CDR1 is MNHEY and CDR2 is SMNVEV (reference sequence). CDR3 DNA sequence: TGTGCCAGCAGTTTATGGACTAGCGGGGGGGTCACAGATACGCAGTATTTT. It translates to CASSLWTSGGVTDTQYF.

This chain connects TRBV20-1 to TRBJ1-5; 10 bases map to TRBD1. Germline CDR1 DFQATT, CDR2 SNEGSKA (reference sequence). V trimming: 3 bases; J trimming: 3 bases; junction bases outside the gene matches: 5. This CDR3 region has 15 residues. DNA for the CDR3: TGCAGTGCTAGTATGGGACAGGGGAACAATCAGCCCCAGCATTTT. Amino acid sequence: CSASMGQGNNQPQHF.

This clone was seen a handful of times. The V call is TRBV6-2 or TRBV6-3, the J call TRBJ1-1, with 7 nucleotides matching TRBD1. The V gene end was trimmed by 5 bases and the J gene end by 0 bases; junction bases not matched to a gene: 6. Germline-derived CDR1 and CDR2 are MNHEY and SVGEGT. CDR3 length: 15 residues. CDR3 protein: CASSPPGQLNTEAFF. CDR3 sequence (DNA): TGTGCCAGCAGTCCACCGGGACAGCTGAACACTGAAGCTTTCTTT.

The chain uses TRBV5-3 and TRBJ2-1; 14 positions match TRBD2. TRBV5-3 is an open reading frame whose function is uncertain. With V trimmed by 4 bases and J by 4 bases, 13 bases remained unmatched. CDR3 length: 19 residues. The CDR3 here is CARSPGLAGEIFFYNEQFF. The CDR3, as DNA: TGTGCCAGAAGCCCGGGACTAGCGGGGGAAATATTTTTTTACAATGAGCAGTTCTTC.

The chain recombines TRBV3-1 (or the pseudogene TRBV3-2) with TRBJ1-2; D is uncertain. The CDR3 extends over 12 amino acids. V was pared by 5 bases and J by 2 bases, with 6 bases between. The germline V gene encodes CDR1 LGHDT and CDR2 YNNKEL (reference sequence). The CDR3 spells CASSYKNYGYTF. The CDR3 nucleotides read TGTGCCAGCAGCTACAAGAACTATGGCTACACCTTC.

The rearrangement uses TRBV5-4 and TRBJ2-7, with a tentative D call TRBD1 (5 bases). The CDR3 spans 14 residues. The V and J ends lost 0 bases and 5 bases respectively, with 12 bases between them. Germline values: CDR1 SGHNT, CDR2 YYREEE (reference sequence). The CDR3 DNA reads TGTGCCAGCAGCTTGGGGGGATGGGGCCACGAGCAGTACTTC. Translation: CASSLGGWGHEQYF.

This chain joins TRBV7-6 and TRBJ1-3, with D possibly matching TRBD1 (5 bases). V gave up 5 bases and J gave up 0 bases, with 11 bases separating them. Germline values: CDR1 SGHVS, CDR2 FNYEAQ. This CDR3 has 15 residues. The CDR3, as DNA: TGTGCCAGCAGCGCGGACATAGTCTCTGGAAACACCATATATTTT. This codes for CASSADIVSGNTIYF.

The chain combines TRBV2 with TRBJ1-6; D perhaps matches TRBD1 (6 bases). Germline assignment: CDR1 SNHLY and CDR2 FYNNEI. CDR3 length equals 16 residues. V was shortened by 10 bases and J by 0 bases, with 16 bases between the two germline ends. This CDR3 is CATDQGGGSYNSPLHF. Written as DNA, the CDR3 is TGTGCCACCGATCAGGGAGGGGGCTCCTATAATTCACCCCTCCACTTT.

This chain connects TRBV5-6 to TRBJ2-7; 7 bases fit TRBD1. The CDR3 is 15 residues long. Germline V gives CDR1 SGHDT, CDR2 YYEEEE. Trimming took 4 bases from V and 7 from J; bases not matched to a gene: 14. The CDR3 coding sequence is TGTGCCAGCAGCCTGACAGGGACGGGGTTGGGGGAGCAGTACGTC. Translated: CASSLTGTGLGEQYV.

The rearrangement joins TRBV7-3 to TRBJ2-3, with TRBD1 matching over 9 bases. Germline CDR1 reads SGHTA; CDR2 reads FQGTGA. This CDR3 spans 16 amino acids. J gave up 6 bases and V 4 bases, and 11 bases lay outside the gene matches. The CDR3 loop is CASSSWPGTGNDTQYF. The CDR3, as DNA: TGTGCCAGCAGCTCGTGGCCCGGGACAGGGAACGATACGCAGTATTTT.

As DNA, the CDR3 is TGTGCCAGTAGTATAGAGGCGGGGGGAGTTGGTACTAGCAATCAGCCCCAGCATTTT. Translated: CASSIEAGGVGTSNQPQHF. V and J are TRBV19 and TRBJ1-5; D might be TRBD1 (5 bases). CDR1 and CDR2 (germline): LNHDA, SQIVND (reference sequence). CDR3 size: 19 residues. Trimming took 0 bases from V and 0 from J, leaving 18 bases between them. Supplemented by reference TRBV19 and TRBJ1-5, the full variable domain reads DGGITQSPKYLFRKEGQNVTLSCEQNLNHDAMYWYRQDPGQGLRLIYYSQIVNDFQKGDIAEGYSVSREKKESFPLTVTSAQKNPTAFYLCASSIEAGGVGTSNQPQHFGDGTRLSIL.